This T cell receptor (beta chain) derives from a study of blood T cells in healthy people across ages. Alongside a J-beta primer mix, a sample-barcoded 5' primer served in a second PCR lasting about 7 to 11 cycles. Tags on each cDNA molecule came from a template-switch adaptor with 12 random nucleotides. TCRdb analysed the 5' RACE reads with MiXCR anew, one entry per CDR3 protein. Among roughly 830,000 distinct CDR3 sequences listed, around 68% were seen once. V lost 3 bases to trimming and J lost 2 bases, with 9 bases between them. CDR3 size: 13 residues. Germline loops: CDR1 SQVTM, CDR2 ANQGSEA. In this sample, this clonotype turned up many times.

The chain is built from TRBV29-1 and TRBJ2-3; D gene unclear. This receptor was identified in a man younger than 40 in good health. Input material: blood. CDR3 DNA: TGCAGCGTTGATGGCAGAGCCACAGATACGCAGTATTTT. It yields the protein CSVDGRATDTQYF.